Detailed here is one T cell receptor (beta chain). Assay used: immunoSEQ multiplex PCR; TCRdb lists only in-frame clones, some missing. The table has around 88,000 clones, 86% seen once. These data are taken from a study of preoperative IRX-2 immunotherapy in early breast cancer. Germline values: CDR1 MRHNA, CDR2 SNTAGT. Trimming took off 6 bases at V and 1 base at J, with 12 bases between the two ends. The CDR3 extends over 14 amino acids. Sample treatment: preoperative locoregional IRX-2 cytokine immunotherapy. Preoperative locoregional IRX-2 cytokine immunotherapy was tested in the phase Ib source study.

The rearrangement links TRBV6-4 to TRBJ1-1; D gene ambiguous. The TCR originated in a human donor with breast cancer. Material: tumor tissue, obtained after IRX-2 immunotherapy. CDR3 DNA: TGTGCCAGCAGCCCCCATGTTAGGAACACTGAAGCTTTCTTT. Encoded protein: CASSPHVRNTEAFF.